This T cell receptor beta chain was sequenced during a study of T cells in Graves' hyperthyroidism and ophthalmopathy. With V trimmed by 8 bases and J by 4 bases, 7 bases remained unmatched. This CDR3 has 13 residues. Per germline, CDR1 DFQATT and CDR2 SNEGSKA (reference sequence). More than 9.5 ml fresh peripheral blood yielded the PBMCs. TCR beta CDR3 sequences were amplified from RNA transcripts. When the TCR CDR3 underwent first-round RT-PCR, the HTBI primer set was used. TCRdb ran MiXCR on the multiplex PCR reads and lists one entry per CDR3 protein. The table lists hundreds of thousands of distinct CDR3 sequences, about an eighth of them singletons. Overall study results and limits: In the analysis, a 13 V-J model separated ophthalmopathy from stable hyperthyroidism. Most clonotypes expanded in the thyroid (above 0.001) were also present in blood.

A remark on this clonotype: Its antigen is not identified.

The chain is built from TRBV20-1 and TRBJ2-7; 11 bases map to TRBD2. The TCR originated in a man aged 50 or older with Graves' ophthalmopathy. Sequencing was done on a sample of blood. The CDR3 loop reads CSTLLAGAYEQYF. As DNA, the CDR3 is TGCAGTACCCTACTAGCGGGAGCTTACGAGCAGTACTTC.